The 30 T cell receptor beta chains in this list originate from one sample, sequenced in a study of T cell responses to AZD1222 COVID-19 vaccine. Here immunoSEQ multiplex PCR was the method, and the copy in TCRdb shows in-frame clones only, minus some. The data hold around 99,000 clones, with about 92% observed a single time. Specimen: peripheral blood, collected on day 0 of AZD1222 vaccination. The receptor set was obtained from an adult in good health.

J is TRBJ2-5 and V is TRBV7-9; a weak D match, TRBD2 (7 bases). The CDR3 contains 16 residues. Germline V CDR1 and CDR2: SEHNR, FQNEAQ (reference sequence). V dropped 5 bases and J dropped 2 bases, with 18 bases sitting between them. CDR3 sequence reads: CASSIDLGGRQETQYF. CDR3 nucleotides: TGTGCCAGCAGCATCGATTTGGGGGGGCGGCAAGAGACCCAGTACTTC.

The CDR3 loop is CASSLVATQRDTQYF. The CDR3 nucleotides are TGTGCCAGCAGCTTAGTAGCCACTCAGCGGGATACGCAGTATTTT. The J gene is TRBJ2-3, the V gene TRBV7-9; D might be TRBD2 (5 bases). Trimming removed 1 base from V and 6 bases from J, with 14 bases in between. The CDR3 totals 15 residues. Germline CDR1 SEHNR, CDR2 FQNEAQ (reference sequence).

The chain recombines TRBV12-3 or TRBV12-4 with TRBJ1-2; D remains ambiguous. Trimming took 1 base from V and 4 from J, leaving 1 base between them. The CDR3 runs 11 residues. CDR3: CASSLGYGYTF. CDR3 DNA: TGTGCCAGCAGTTTAGGCTATGGCTACACCTTC.

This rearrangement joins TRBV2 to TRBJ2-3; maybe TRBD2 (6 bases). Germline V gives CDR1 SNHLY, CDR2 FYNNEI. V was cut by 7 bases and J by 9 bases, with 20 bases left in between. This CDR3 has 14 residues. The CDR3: CASTWAERAGTQYF. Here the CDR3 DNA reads TGTGCCAGCACCTGGGCAGAGCGGGCTGGGACGCAGTATTTT.

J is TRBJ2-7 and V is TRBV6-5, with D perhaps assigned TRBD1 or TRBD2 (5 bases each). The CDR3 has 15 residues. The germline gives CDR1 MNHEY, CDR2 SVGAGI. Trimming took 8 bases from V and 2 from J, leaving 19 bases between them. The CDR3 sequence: CASRKPGRTTYEQYF. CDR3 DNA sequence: TGTGCCAGCCGAAAACCGGGACGCACCACCTACGAGCAGTACTTC.

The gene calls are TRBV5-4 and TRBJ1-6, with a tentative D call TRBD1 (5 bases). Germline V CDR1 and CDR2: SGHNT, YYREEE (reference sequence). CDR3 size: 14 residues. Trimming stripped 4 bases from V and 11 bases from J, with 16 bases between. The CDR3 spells CASSLPGGGAPLHF. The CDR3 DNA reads TGTGCCAGCAGCCTCCCGGGGGGTGGTGCACCCCTCCACTTT.

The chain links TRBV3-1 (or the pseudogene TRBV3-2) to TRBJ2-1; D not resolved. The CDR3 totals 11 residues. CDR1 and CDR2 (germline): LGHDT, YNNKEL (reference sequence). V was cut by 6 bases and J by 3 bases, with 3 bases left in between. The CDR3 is CASRHYNEQFF. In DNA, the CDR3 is TGTGCCAGCAGACACTACAATGAGCAGTTCTTC.

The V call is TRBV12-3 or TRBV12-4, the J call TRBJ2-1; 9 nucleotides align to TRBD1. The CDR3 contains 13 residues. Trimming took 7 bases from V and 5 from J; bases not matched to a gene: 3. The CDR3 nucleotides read TGTGCCAGCACGGGGACAGGGAACAATGAGCAGTTCTTC. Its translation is CASTGTGNNEQFF.

The CDR3 region has the DNA TGTGCCATCAGTGGGAAGGGACAGGGGAACACTGAAGCTTTCTTT. Its translation: CAISGKGQGNTEAFF. V and J are TRBV10-3 and TRBJ1-1, with 9 bases aligning to TRBD1. Germline V gene data show CDR1 as ENHRY and CDR2 as SYGVKD. The CDR3 totals 15 residues. With 4 bases clipped from V and 1 base from J, the junction kept 4 bases outside the gene matches.

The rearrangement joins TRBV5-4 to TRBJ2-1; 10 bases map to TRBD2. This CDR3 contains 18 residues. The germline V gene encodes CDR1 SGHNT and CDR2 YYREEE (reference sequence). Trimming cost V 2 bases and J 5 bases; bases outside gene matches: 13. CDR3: CASSLGLAGVGSNNEQFF. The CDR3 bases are TGTGCCAGCAGCTTAGGGCTAGCGGGAGTAGGGTCCAACAATGAGCAGTTCTTC.

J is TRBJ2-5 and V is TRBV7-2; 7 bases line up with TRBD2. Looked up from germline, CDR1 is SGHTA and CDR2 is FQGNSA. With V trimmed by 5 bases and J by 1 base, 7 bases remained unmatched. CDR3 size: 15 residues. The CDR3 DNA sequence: TGTGCCAGCAGCCCTTCTAGCGGAGTCCAAGAGACCCAGTACTTC. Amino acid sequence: CASSPSSGVQETQYF. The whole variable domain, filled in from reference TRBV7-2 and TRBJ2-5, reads GAGVSQSPSNKVTEKGKDVELRCDPISGHTALYWYRQSLGQGLEFLIYFQGNSAPDKSGLPSDRFSAERTGGSVSTLTIQRTQQEDSAVYLCASSPSSGVQETQYFGPGTRLLVL.

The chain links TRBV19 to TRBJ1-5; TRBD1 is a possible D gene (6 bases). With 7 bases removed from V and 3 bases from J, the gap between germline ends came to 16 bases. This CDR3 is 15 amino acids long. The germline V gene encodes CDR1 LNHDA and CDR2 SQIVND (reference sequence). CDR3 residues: CASTLGGRINQPQHF. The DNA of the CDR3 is TGTGCCAGTACCCTTGGGGGGCGCATCAATCAGCCCCAGCATTTT.

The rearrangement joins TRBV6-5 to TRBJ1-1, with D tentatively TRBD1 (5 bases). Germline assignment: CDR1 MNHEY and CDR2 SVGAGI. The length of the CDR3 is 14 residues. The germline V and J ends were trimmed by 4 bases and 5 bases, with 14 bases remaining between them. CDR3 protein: CASSSSGDGTEAFF. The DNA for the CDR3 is TGTGCCAGCAGTTCATCCGGGGACGGAACTGAAGCTTTCTTT.

CDR3 in DNA: TGTGCCAGCAGCCGGGTAGGGGGTTCACCCCTCCACTTT. This sequence encodes CASSRVGGSPLHF. The rearrangement joins TRBV3-1 (or the pseudogene TRBV3-2) to TRBJ1-6; TRBD1 is a possible D gene (6 bases). The CDR3 has 13 amino acids. The V gene lost 4 bases and the J gene lost 9 bases, with 10 bases spanning the gap. In germline, CDR1 is LGHDT, CDR2 YNNKEL (reference sequence).

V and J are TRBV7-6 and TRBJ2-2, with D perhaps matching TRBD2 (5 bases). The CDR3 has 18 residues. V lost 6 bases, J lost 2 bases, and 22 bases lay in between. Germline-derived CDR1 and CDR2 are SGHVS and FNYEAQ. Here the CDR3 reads CASSPSAGRLKNTGELFF. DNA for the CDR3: TGTGCCAGCAGTCCCAGCGCGGGCAGACTGAAAAACACCGGGGAGCTGTTTTTT. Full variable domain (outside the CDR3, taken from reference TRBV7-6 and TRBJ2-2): GAGVSQSPRYKVTKRGQDVALRCDPISGHVSLYWYRQALGQGPEFLTYFNYEAQQDKSGLPNDRFSAERPEGSISTLTIQRTEQRDSAMYRCASSPSAGRLKNTGELFFGEGSRLTVL.

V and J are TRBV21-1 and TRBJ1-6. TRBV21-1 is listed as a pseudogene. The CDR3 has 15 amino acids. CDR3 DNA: TGTGCCAGCAGCAACTGGCGGAACTATAATTCACCCCTCCACTTT. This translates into CASSNWRNYNSPLHF.

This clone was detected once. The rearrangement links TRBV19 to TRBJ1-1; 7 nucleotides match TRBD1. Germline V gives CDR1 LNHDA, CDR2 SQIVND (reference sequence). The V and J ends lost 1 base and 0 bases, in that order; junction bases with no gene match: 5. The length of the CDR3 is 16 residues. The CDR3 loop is CASSIGRGVVNTEAFF. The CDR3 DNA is TGTGCCAGTAGTATAGGCAGGGGGGTCGTGAACACTGAAGCTTTCTTT.

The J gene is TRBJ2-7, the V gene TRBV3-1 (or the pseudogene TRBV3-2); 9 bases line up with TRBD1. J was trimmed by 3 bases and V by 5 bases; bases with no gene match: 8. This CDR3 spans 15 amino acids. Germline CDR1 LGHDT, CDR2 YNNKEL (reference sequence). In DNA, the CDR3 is TGTGCCAGCAGCACTAGACAGGGGGGCCTCTACGAGCAGTACTTC. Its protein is CASSTRQGGLYEQYF.

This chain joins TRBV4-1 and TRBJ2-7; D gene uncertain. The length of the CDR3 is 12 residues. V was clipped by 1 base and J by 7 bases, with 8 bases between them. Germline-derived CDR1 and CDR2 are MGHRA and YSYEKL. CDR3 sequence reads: CASSQVGGEQYF. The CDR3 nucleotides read TGCGCCAGCAGCCAAGTGGGTGGGGAGCAGTACTTC.

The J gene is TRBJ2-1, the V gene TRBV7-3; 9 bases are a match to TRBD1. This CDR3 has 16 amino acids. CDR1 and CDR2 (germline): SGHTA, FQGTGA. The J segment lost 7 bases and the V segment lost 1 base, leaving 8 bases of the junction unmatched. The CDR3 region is CASSLRTGAPLNEQFF. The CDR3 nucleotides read TGTGCCAGCAGCTTAAGGACAGGGGCCCCCTTGAATGAGCAGTTCTTC.

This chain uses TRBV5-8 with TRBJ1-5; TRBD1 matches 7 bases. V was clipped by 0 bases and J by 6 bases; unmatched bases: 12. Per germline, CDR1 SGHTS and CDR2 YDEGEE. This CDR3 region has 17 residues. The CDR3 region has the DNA TGTGCCAGCAGCTTGGAAGACAGGGATGGCCTGAGTCAGCCCCAGCATTTT. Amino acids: CASSLEDRDGLSQPQHF.

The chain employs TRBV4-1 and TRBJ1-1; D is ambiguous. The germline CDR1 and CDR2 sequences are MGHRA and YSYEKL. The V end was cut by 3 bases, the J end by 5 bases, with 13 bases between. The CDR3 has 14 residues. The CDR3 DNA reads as TGCGCCAGCAGCCAGGTAGGGTACGATACTGAAGCTTTCTTT. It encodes CASSQVGYDTEAFF.

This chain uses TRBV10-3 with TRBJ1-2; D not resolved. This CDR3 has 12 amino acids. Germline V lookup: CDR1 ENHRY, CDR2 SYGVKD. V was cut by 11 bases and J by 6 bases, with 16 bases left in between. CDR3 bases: TGTGCCCCTTCGCCCCGTAAGGATGGCTACACCTTC. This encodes CAPSPRKDGYTF.

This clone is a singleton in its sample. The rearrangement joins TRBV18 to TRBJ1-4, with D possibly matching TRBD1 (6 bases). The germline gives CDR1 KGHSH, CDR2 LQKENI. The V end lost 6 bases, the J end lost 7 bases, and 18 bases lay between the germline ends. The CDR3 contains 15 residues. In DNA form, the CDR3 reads TGTGCCAGCTCCCCCACGGGGGCCTCCGGTGAAAAACTGTTTTTT. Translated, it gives CASSPTGASGEKLFF. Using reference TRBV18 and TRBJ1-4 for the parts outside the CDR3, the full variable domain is NAGVMQNPRHLVRRRGQEARLRCSPMKGHSHVYWYRQLPEEGLKFMVYLQKENIIDESGMPKERFSAEFPKEGPSILRIQQVVRGDSAAYFCASSPTGASGEKLFFGSGTQLSVL.

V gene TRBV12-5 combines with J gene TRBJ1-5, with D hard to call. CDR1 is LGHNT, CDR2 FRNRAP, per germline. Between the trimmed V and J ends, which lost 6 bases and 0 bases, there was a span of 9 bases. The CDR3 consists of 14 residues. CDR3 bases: TGTGCTAGTGGATTTCTTTCTAGCAATCAGCCCCAGCATTTT. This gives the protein CASGFLSSNQPQHF.

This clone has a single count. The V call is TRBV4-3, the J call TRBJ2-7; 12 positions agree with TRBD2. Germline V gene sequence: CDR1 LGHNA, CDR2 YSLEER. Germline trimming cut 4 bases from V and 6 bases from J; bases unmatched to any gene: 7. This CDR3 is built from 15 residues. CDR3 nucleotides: TGCGCCAGCAGCCCCTCGACTAGCGGGAGTCTCGAGCAGTACTTC. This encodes CASSPSTSGSLEQYF.

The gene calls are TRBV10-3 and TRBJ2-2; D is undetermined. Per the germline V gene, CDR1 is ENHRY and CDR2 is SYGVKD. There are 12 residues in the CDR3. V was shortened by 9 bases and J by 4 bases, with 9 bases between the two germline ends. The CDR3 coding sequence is TGTGCCATATGGACGGCCACCGGGGAGCTGTTTTTT. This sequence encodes CAIWTATGELFF.

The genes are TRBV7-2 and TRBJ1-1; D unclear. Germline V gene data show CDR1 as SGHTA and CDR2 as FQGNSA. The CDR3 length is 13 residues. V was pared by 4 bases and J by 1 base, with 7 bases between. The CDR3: CASSSVANTEAFF. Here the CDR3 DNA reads TGTGCCAGCAGCTCGGTTGCGAACACTGAAGCTTTCTTT.

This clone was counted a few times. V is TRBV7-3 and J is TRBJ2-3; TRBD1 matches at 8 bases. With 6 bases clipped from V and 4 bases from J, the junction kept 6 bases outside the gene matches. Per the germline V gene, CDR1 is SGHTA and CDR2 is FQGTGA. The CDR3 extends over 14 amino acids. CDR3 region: CASRVDRGADTQYF. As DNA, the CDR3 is TGTGCCAGCAGGGTAGACAGGGGTGCAGATACGCAGTATTTT.

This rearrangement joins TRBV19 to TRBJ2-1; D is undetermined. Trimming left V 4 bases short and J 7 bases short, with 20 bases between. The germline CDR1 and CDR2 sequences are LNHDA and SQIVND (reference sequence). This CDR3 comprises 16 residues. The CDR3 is CASSRAAAGGRNEQFF. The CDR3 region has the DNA TGTGCCAGTAGTAGGGCGGCGGCAGGCGGAAGGAATGAGCAGTTCTTC.